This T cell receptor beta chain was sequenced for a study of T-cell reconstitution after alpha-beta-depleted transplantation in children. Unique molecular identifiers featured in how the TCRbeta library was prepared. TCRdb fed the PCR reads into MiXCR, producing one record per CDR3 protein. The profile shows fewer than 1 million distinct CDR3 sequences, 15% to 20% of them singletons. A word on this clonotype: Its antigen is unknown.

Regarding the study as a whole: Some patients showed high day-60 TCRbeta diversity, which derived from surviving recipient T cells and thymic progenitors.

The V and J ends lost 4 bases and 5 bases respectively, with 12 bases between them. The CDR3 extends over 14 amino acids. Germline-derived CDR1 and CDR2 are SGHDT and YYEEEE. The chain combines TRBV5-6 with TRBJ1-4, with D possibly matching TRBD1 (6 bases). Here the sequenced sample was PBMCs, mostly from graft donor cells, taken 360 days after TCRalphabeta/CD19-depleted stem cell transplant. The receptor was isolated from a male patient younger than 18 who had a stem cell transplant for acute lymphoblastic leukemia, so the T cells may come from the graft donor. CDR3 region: CASSQGHINEKLFF. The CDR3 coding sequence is TGTGCCAGCAGCCAGGGACATATAAATGAAAAACTGTTTTTT. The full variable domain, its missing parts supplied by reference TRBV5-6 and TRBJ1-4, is DAGVTQSPTHLIKTRGQQVTLRCSPKSGHDTVSWYQQALGQGPQFIFQYYEEEERQRGNFPDRFSGHQFPNYSSELNVNALLLGDSALYLCASSQGHINEKLFFGSGTQLSVL.